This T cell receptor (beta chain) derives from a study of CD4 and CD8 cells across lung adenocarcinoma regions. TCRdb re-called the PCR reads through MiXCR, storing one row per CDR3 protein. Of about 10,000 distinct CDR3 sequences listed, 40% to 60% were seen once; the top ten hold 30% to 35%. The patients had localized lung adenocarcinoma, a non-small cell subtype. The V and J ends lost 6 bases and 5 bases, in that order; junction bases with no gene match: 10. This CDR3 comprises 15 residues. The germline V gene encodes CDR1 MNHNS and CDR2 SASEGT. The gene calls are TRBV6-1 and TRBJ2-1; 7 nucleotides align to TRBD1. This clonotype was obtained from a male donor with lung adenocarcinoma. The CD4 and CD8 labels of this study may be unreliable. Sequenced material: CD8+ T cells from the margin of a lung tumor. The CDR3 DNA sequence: TGTGCCAGCAGCCTCACAGGGGTCATGAACAATGAGCAGTTCTTC. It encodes CASSLTGVMNNEQFF.